One sample yielded the 15 T cell receptor beta chains listed below, sequenced in a study of human T cells and chemical hapten exposure. In TCRdb, the RACE reads were re-called with MiXCR into one record per CDR3 protein. This sample has 80,000 to 100,000 distinct CDR3 sequences, with approximately 10% found just once. Time point specified: pre-sensitization, week 0. Treatment denoted: therapeutic diphenylcyclopropenone sensitization with weekly scalp DPC. Sequences were derived from whole blood, sampled in connection with sensitization to the hapten diphenylcyclopropenone (DPC). These receptors all come from an older woman with alopecia areata. Some clones in this sample may be carry-over from other donors' samples.

In its sample, this clonotype was seen a few times. V gene TRBV18 combines with J gene TRBJ2-7; 7 nucleotides match TRBD1. J gave up 6 bases and V 2 bases, and 7 bases lay outside the gene matches. This CDR3 has 14 amino acids. Germline-derived CDR1 and CDR2 are KGHSH and LQKENI. The CDR3 bases are TGTGCCAGCTCACCAGGACAGGAGGCGCCCGAGCAGTACTTC. It yields the protein CASSPGQEAPEQYF.

This clonotype came up many times. The rearrangement uses TRBV5-1 and TRBJ2-7; D is possibly TRBD2 (6 bases). This CDR3 region has 19 residues. Between the trimmed V and J ends, which lost 4 bases and 6 bases, there was a span of 32 bases. CDR1 and CDR2 (germline): SGHRS, YFSETQ. The CDR3 loop reads CASSTISSPTRFRFSEQYF. The CDR3, as DNA: TGCGCCAGCAGCACAATCTCCTCCCCGACTAGATTTCGTTTTAGCGAGCAGTACTTC.

This clonotype appeared a few times. The chain joins TRBV2 to TRBJ2-7, with D tentatively TRBD1 (6 bases). Trimming pared 3 bases from V and 5 bases from J, leaving 14 bases between. The length of the CDR3 is 14 residues. Germline lookup yields CDR1 SNHLY and CDR2 FYNNEI. For the CDR3, the DNA is TGTGCCAGCAGTGACTTGGCAGGGGCGCACGAGCAGTACTTC. This gives the protein CASSDLAGAHEQYF.

This clonotype was picked up many times. The CDR3 loop is CASSLAGVNYEQYF. The CDR3 DNA reads TGTGCCAGCAGCTTGGCCGGGGTCAACTACGAGCAGTACTTC. The chain joins TRBV5-4 to TRBJ2-7, with a tentative D call TRBD2 (5 bases). The V gene lost 0 bases and the J gene lost 3 bases, with 10 bases spanning the gap. CDR1 and CDR2 (germline): SGHNT, YYREEE (reference sequence). This CDR3 has 14 amino acids.

This clonotype was picked up a small number of times. The V call is TRBV20-1, the J call TRBJ2-2, with D possibly called TRBD1 or TRBD2 (5 bases each). The germline V gene encodes CDR1 DFQATT and CDR2 SNEGSKA (reference sequence). This CDR3 region has 13 residues. V lost 5 bases and J lost 6, with 13 bases in between. In DNA, the CDR3 is TGCAGTGCTCGGGACCCGGCGGCCGGGGAGCTGTTTTTT. Translation: CSARDPAAGELFF.

There are a few counts of this clonotype. The chain uses TRBV3-1 and TRBJ2-1; D assignment may be TRBD1 or TRBD2 (5 bases each). The CDR3 is 12 amino acids. V gave up 4 bases and J gave up 9 bases, with 10 bases separating them. In germline, CDR1 is LGHDT, CDR2 YNNKEL (reference sequence). CDR3 nucleotides: TGTGCCAGCAGCCCGGGACCGGTTGAGCAGTTCTTC. Its protein product is CASSPGPVEQFF.

This clonotype has ten or more counts. V gene TRBV11-2 combines with J gene TRBJ2-4; D remains unclear. V gave up 5 bases and J gave up 2 bases, with 7 bases separating them. Germline V CDR1 and CDR2: SGHAT, FQNNGV. This CDR3 spans 13 amino acids. CDR3 coding DNA: TGTGCCAGCAGCCGGGTGACCAAAAACATTCAGTACTTC. Protein product: CASSRVTKNIQYF.

V gene TRBV18 combines with J gene TRBJ1-4; 7 positions match TRBD1. Germline V gene data show CDR1 as KGHSH and CDR2 as LQKENI. The CDR3 spans 14 residues. V dropped 4 bases and J dropped 3; count of bases not matched to a gene: 2. This CDR3 reads CASSRDRANEKLFF. CDR3 nucleotide sequence: TGTGCCAGCTCACGAGACAGGGCTAATGAAAAACTGTTTTTT.

This clonotype was detected many times. The chain uses TRBV20-1 and TRBJ2-1; 14 positions agree with TRBD2. After removal of 5 bases from V and 8 bases from J, the junction contained 5 bases not matched to a gene. This CDR3 contains 14 residues. CDR1 is DFQATT, CDR2 SNEGSKA, per germline (reference sequence). Here the CDR3 reads CSAYWTSGGYEQFF. CDR3 nucleotides: TGCAGTGCTTACTGGACTAGCGGGGGGTATGAGCAGTTCTTC.

This clonotype was seen at least ten times. The chain couples TRBV5-8 to TRBJ1-2, with TRBD1 identical over 10 bases. J was trimmed by 4 bases and V by 4 bases; bases with no gene match: 13. This CDR3 is 17 amino acids long. Looked up from germline, CDR1 is SGHTS and CDR2 is YDEGEE. The CDR3 region has the DNA TGTGCCAGCAGCCCATCCGGGACAGGGGTCCCGGCCTATGGCTACACCTTC. Translated: CASSPSGTGVPAYGYTF.

This clonotype was observed many times. The J gene is TRBJ2-7, the V gene TRBV3-1; no reliable D call. The CDR3 runs to 13 residues. V was clipped by 0 bases and J by 6 bases, with 9 bases between them. The germline V gene encodes CDR1 LGHDT and CDR2 YNNKEL (reference sequence). As DNA, the CDR3 is TGTGCCAGCAGCCAAGACCCCCGCCCCGAGCAGTACTTC. It yields the protein CASSQDPRPEQYF.

This clonotype was picked up many times. V is TRBV19 and J is TRBJ2-6; D is unclear. V shed 5 bases and J shed 1 base, with 6 bases lying between them. This CDR3 is built from 14 residues. Per germline, CDR1 LNHDA and CDR2 SQIVND (reference sequence). The CDR3 sequence is CASSERSGANVLTF. The CDR3 bases are TGTGCCAGTAGTGAACGGTCTGGGGCCAACGTCCTGACTTTC.

The V and J genes are TRBV14 and TRBJ1-4; D is uncertain. V was trimmed by 0 bases and J by 5 bases, leaving 13 bases between them. Germline CDR1 SGHDN, CDR2 FVKESK. The CDR3 runs to 16 residues. CDR3 in DNA: TGTGCCAGCAGCCAAGAAGCCCCGACGGGGAATGAAAAACTGTTTTTT. Encoded protein: CASSQEAPTGNEKLFF.

This chain's CDR3 is CASSNGEGEQYF. The CDR3 nucleotides read TGTGCCAGCAGCAACGGGGAGGGCGAGCAGTACTTC. This chain links TRBV11-2 with TRBJ2-7, with TRBD2 matching 7 bases. Germline V gene sequence: CDR1 SGHAT, CDR2 FQNNGV. The CDR3 totals 12 residues. The V segment lost 5 bases and the J segment 6 bases; nucleotides outside the gene matches: 4.

The V gene is TRBV15, the J gene TRBJ2-5; D call uncertain. This CDR3 spans 12 amino acids. The germline CDR1 and CDR2 sequences are LNHNV and YYDKDF (reference sequence). Deletions cut 0 bases from V and 7 bases from J, with 6 bases between. The CDR3 reads CATSRDLGTQYF. In DNA, the CDR3 is TGTGCCACCAGCAGAGATCTGGGGACCCAGTACTTC.